A single sample gave rise to the 13 T cell receptor beta chains below, sequenced in a study of blood T cells in healthy people across ages. Alongside a J-beta primer mix, a sample-barcoded 5' primer served in a second PCR lasting roughly 7 to 11 cycles. Using its own MiXCR run on the 5' RACE reads, TCRdb lists one record per CDR3 protein. The sample holds under 1,000,000 distinct CDR3 sequences, 35% to 60% seen once. The sequenced material came from blood. These receptors originate from a man older than 75 in good health.

This sequence joins TRBV2 and TRBJ2-7; no firm D call. This CDR3 spans 16 amino acids. Germline lookup yields CDR1 SNHLY and CDR2 FYNNEI. V was pared by 7 bases and J by 1 base, with 20 bases between. The CDR3 loop is CASNVLLRANSYEQYF. DNA of the CDR3: TGTGCCAGCAACGTCCTACTTCGCGCCAATTCCTACGAGCAGTACTTC.

V is TRBV12-3 or TRBV12-4 and J is TRBJ2-3; 9 bases align to TRBD2. V gave up 4 bases and J gave up 3 bases; unmatched junction bases: 11. This CDR3 is 17 amino acids long. The CDR3, as DNA: TGTGCCAGCAGTTGGGGGGGCCTTGGACTAGCGACAGATACGCAGTATTTT. Protein: CASSWGGLGLATDTQYF.

This sequence joins TRBV7-6 and TRBJ2-5, with D perhaps matching TRBD2 (6 bases). Germline loops: CDR1 SGHVS, CDR2 FNYEAQ. The CDR3 sequence is 13 residues long. V lost 3 bases, J lost 5 bases, and 10 bases lay in between. The CDR3 nucleotides read TGTGCCAGCAGCTTTGGTCTAGCGGAGACCCAGTACTTC. Protein sequence: CASSFGLAETQYF.

The rearrangement uses TRBV9 and TRBJ1-2, with D tentatively TRBD1 (6 bases). The CDR3 extends over 14 amino acids. CDR1 is SGDLS, CDR2 YYNGEE, per germline. Trimming cost V 4 bases and J 5 bases, with 15 bases left between them. CDR3 bases: TGTGCCAGCAGCCTTGGGGGGGGCACTTATGGCTACACCTTC. It codes for CASSLGGGTYGYTF.

Concerning this clonotype: One junction end disagrees with the germline gene, perhaps due to a read error. The genes are TRBV11-1 and TRBJ2-3, with unresolved D. Germline V lookup: CDR1 SGHAT, CDR2 FQDESV (reference sequence). This CDR3 has 14 residues. The CDR3 spells CASSPLFSTDTQYF. The CDR3 DNA reads TGTGCCAGCAGCCCACTATTTAGCACGGATACGCAGTATTTT. Supplemented by reference TRBV11-1 and TRBJ2-3, the full variable domain reads EAEVAQSPRYKITEKSQAVAFWCDPISGHATLYWYRQILGQGPELLVQFQDESVVDDSQLPKDRFSAERLKGVDSTLKIQPAELGDSAMYLCASSPLFSTDTQYFGPGTRLTVL.

V usage is TRBV7-2 and J usage is TRBJ2-1; possible D gene TRBD2, 6 bases. The J call is doubtful: the DNA matches TRBJ2-7 better. Germline assignment: CDR1 SGHTA and CDR2 FQGNSA. This CDR3 has 18 residues. CDR3 sequence reads: CASSQPPGSSGSYNEQYF. CDR3 bases: TGTGCCAGCAGCCAACCCCCTGGCAGTAGCGGCTCCTACAATGAGCAGTACTTC.

This clonotype was picked up a small number of times. A junction end diverges from the germline sequence, so it may reflect a read error. CDR3 DNA sequence: TGTGCCAGCACTCCTACAGGGGGCGAGAAGATTAACTATGGCAACACCTTC. It is translated as CASTPTGGEKINYGNTF. The genes are TRBV27 and TRBJ1-2; 9 bases match TRBD1. The CDR3 spans 17 residues. From germline, CDR1 is MNHEY and CDR2 SMNVEV (reference sequence).

V and J are TRBV20-1 and TRBJ2-7; 8 bases fit TRBD1. This CDR3 contains 12 residues. V shed 3 bases, J shed 7 bases, and the junction held 5 bases outside the gene matches. Germline V gene lookup returns CDR1 DFQATT and CDR2 SNEGSKA (reference sequence). The CDR3 spells CSASDRGNEQYF. Written as DNA, the CDR3 is TGCAGTGCTAGTGACAGGGGCAATGAGCAGTACTTC.

The chain combines TRBV5-1 with TRBJ2-1, with D perhaps TRBD2 (5 bases). Trimming removed 1 base from V and 8 bases from J, with 16 bases in between. Germline lookup yields CDR1 SGHRS and CDR2 YFSETQ. The CDR3 spans 15 residues. The CDR3 loop is CASSLTRSNLYEQFF. CDR3 nucleotide sequence: TGCGCCAGCAGCTTGACTAGATCGAATCTTTATGAGCAGTTCTTC.

The chain employs TRBV12-3 or TRBV12-4 and TRBJ1-4; 7 positions agree with TRBD1. Trimming at V came to 1 base and at J to 11 bases, leaving 10 bases not matched to a gene. The CDR3 loop spans 15 amino acids. This chain's CDR3 is CASSLVGQVGGKLFF. Written as DNA, the CDR3 is TGTGCCAGCAGTTTAGTCGGACAGGTGGGGGGTAAACTGTTTTTT.

The genes are TRBV21-1 and TRBJ2-7; TRBD1 is taken as the D call from the table, unchecked against the DNA. TRBV21-1 is an annotated pseudogene. The CDR3 is 15 amino acids. CDR3 sequence reads: CASSSPGQGPDEQYF. The CDR3 DNA reads as TGTGCCAGCAGCAGCCCCGGACAGGGCCCGGACGAGCAGTACTTC.

This clonotype was recorded at least ten times. The chain carries TRBV7-9 and TRBJ2-7, with 7 positions matching TRBD1. The germline V gene has CDR1 SEHNR and CDR2 FQNEAQ (reference sequence). This CDR3 region has 12 residues. J gave up 7 bases and V 3 bases, and 3 bases lay outside the gene matches. CDR3 amino acids: CASSLTGWEQYF. CDR3 bases: TGTGCCAGCAGCTTGACAGGGTGGGAGCAGTACTTC.

The chain couples TRBV20-1 to TRBJ2-1; D gene uncertain. Germline V gene data show CDR1 as DFQATT and CDR2 as SNEGSKA (reference sequence). The V end lost 5 bases, the J end lost 8 bases, and 16 bases lay between the germline ends. CDR3 length equals 13 residues. CDR3 region: CSAPRVSGDEQFF. Here the CDR3 DNA reads TGCAGTGCTCCCCGCGTTTCGGGTGATGAGCAGTTCTTC.